These T cell receptor beta chains were read from a single sample in a study of T cells in Graves' hyperthyroidism and ophthalmopathy. MiXCR, applied by TCRdb to the multiplex PCR reads, yields one record per CDR3 protein. The sample consists of around 290,000 distinct CDR3 sequences, less than 15% of them appearing once. The sample consisted of blood. These TCRs come from a woman aged 25 to 39 with Graves' hyperthyroidism that later progressed to Graves' ophthalmopathy. Each CDR3 is given with its conserved first and last residue. The D gene is left open where the match is weak. Expanded clones are given a class, and other clones once, few, many or no size at all.

>TRBV4-1|TRBJ2-5|TRBD2|many
TGCGCCAGCAGCCAAGATCCTAGCGGGTCCTTGCGGGAGACCCAGTACTTC
CASSQDPSGSLRETQYF
>TRBV30|TRBJ2-3|-|many
TGTGCCTCCTCGGGTAGTTCTCGGGCAGATACGCAGTATTTT
CASSGSSRADTQYF
>TRBV2|TRBJ2-7|-|few
TGTGCCAGCAGGGGGAATCAGGGGCCTCCTTACGAGCAGTACTTC
CASRGNQGPPYEQYF
>TRBV6-2/TRBV6-3|TRBJ1-2|TRBD1|many
TGTGCCAGCAGAGACGGTAGGGACAGGACGACGCATGGCTACACCTTC
CASRDGRDRTTHGYTF
>TRBV20-1|TRBJ1-5|TRBD1|few
TGCAGTGCTAGAGATAAGGTCTTCGGGACAGGGGATCAGCCCCAGCATTTT
CSARDKVFGTGDQPQHF
>TRBV5-4|TRBJ2-1|-|few
TGTGCCAGCAGCTCCCAGGGTAGGAGAAAGAATGAGCAGTTCTTC
CASSSQGRRKNEQFF
>TRBV20-1|TRBJ2-5|-|many
TGCAGTGCAAATACCCAGTACTTC
CSANTQYF
>TRBV2|TRBJ2-3|-|many
TGTGCCAGCAGTGTGGAGACTAGTTCCACAGATACGCAGTATTTT
CASSVETSSTDTQYF
>TRBV7-2|TRBJ1-1|-|many
TGTGCCAGCAGCCACCGGGGCTTTGAAGCTTTCTTT
CASSHRGFEAFF
>TRBV28|TRBJ2-1|-|many
TGTGCCAGCAGTACGGTCCAGCGTTCCCCCTACAATGAGCAGTTCTTC
CASSTVQRSPYNEQFF
>TRBV5-6|TRBJ1-2|-|few
TGTGCCAGCAGCCCGGGGCGCGGGAGTTATGGCTACACCTTC
CASSPGRGSYGYTF
>TRBV28|TRBJ2-5|TRBD2|few
TGTGCCAGCGCCGGGGGAGGGGCCCAGTACTTC
CASAGGGAQYF
>TRBV2|TRBJ2-1|TRBD1|many
TGTGCCAGCAGCCGGGACAGGGGTTTGAATGAGCAGTTCTTC
CASSRDRGLNEQFF
>TRBV10-3|TRBJ2-2|TRBD2|few
TGTGCCATCAGTGTACAGCGGGAGTCCGGGGAGCTGTTTTTT
CAISVQRESGELFF
>TRBV4-1|TRBJ2-1|-|few
TGCGCCAGCAGCCAACCGCTAGACGAGCAGTTCTTC
CASSQPLDEQFF
>TRBV5-1|TRBJ2-3|-|many
TGCGCCAGCAGCTCGGGGCTCCGAGGAGATACGCAGTATTTT
CASSSGLRGDTQYF
>TRBV30|TRBJ2-7|-|few
TGTGCCTGGTCCCCCAAGGTGACCAGGGGGGGGGCCTACGAGCAGTACTTC
CAWSPKVTRGGAYEQYF
>TRBV7-2|TRBJ2-4|-|-
TGTGCCAGCAGCTTAGGGGAAAAAAACATTCAGTACTTC
CASSLGEKNIQYF
>TRBV2|TRBJ1-6|TRBD1|many
TGTGCCAGCAGCTCGGGACAGACGAGCTCCTATAATTCACCCCTCCACTTT
CASSSGQTSSYNSPLHF
>TRBV5-6|TRBJ1-1|TRBD1|many
TGTGCCAGCAGCTTCATACAGGGACAGGAGAACACTGAAGCTTTCTTT
CASSFIQGQENTEAFF
>TRBV19|TRBJ2-7|-|-
TGTGCCAGTAGTATCAGTGGCGGGATGAGCTACGAGCAGTACTTC
CASSISGGMSYEQYF
>TRBV12-3/TRBV12-4|TRBJ2-7|-|many
TGTGCCAGCACCCCCGGTGGAGCCGGCCTCTACGAGCAGTACTTC
CASTPGGAGLYEQYF
>TRBV20-1|TRBJ2-7|TRBD2|-
TGCAGTGCTACCTCGACTAGCGGGATAAGCTACGAGCAGTACTTC
CSATSTSGISYEQYF
>TRBV7-2|TRBJ2-1|-|many
TGTGCCAGCAGCTTAGGAGGTGGGAGGATGGATGAGCAGTTCTTC
CASSLGGGRMDEQFF
>TRBV3-1|TRBJ2-2|-|many
TGTGCCAGCAGCCAAGGGCTAGAAGGGATTACCGGGGAGCTGTTTTTT
CASSQGLEGITGELFF
>TRBV18|TRBJ2-7|-|many
TGTGCCAGCTCACCGCAGTACCACCCCTCCTACGAGCAGTACTTC
CASSPQYHPSYEQYF
>TRBV3-1|TRBJ2-2|-|many
TGTGCCAGCAGCCAAGCTGGGCTGGGCACCGGGGAGCTGTTTTTT
CASSQAGLGTGELFF
>TRBV20-1|TRBJ1-5|-|-
TGCAGTGCTAGAGACAGGGATCAGCCCCAGCATTTT
CSARDRDQPQHF
>TRBV30|TRBJ2-3|TRBD2|many
TGTGCCTGGACTAGCGGGAGCGCAGATACGCAGTATTTT
CAWTSGSADTQYF
>TRBV27|TRBJ2-7|-|many
TGTGCCAGCAGCACCTTTACTAGGGGCAGGGCCGAGCAGTACTTC
CASSTFTRGRAEQYF
>TRBV6-2/TRBV6-3|TRBJ2-7|TRBD2|many
TGTGCCAGCAGGACAACTAGCGAGACCTACGAGCAGTACTTC
CASRTTSETYEQYF
>TRBV24-1|TRBJ1-6|TRBD1|few
TGTGCCACCAGTGATTTACCGGGACAGGGGGCTTCACCCCTCCACTTT
CATSDLPGQGASPLHF
>TRBV19|TRBJ1-4|TRBD1|-
TGTGCCACCGGGACAGGGATTAAGAGCACTAATGAAAAACTGTTTTTT
CATGTGIKSTNEKLFF